This is a list of T cell receptor beta chains from one sample in a study of cytomegalovirus exposure and HLA in healthy donors. Measured with immunoSEQ multiplex PCR; TCRdb has only the in-frame clones, and not every one. This table has under 150,000 clones, around 87% appearing once. Sequencing was carried out using PBMCs. These receptors were taken from a man between 18 and 35 years old in good health and CMV-seropositive. The CDR3 runs from the conserved cysteine through the conserved F or W. The D gene is left open where the match is weak. Some rows have no size entry. The others give once, few or many, or a class for an expanded clone.

>TRBV2|TRBD1|few|TRBJ1-4
TGTGCCAGCAGCTTACCCCGGACAGGAGATGATGAAAAACTGTTTTTT
CASSLPRTGDDEKLFF
>TRBV5-8|TRBD2|NA|TRBJ2-7
TGTGCCAGCAGCCCCTGGGGGACTAGCAAATTCGAGCAGTACTTC
CASSPWGTSKFEQYF
>TRBV19|TRBD1|NA|TRBJ1-2
TGTGCCAGTAGCGAATCCTCCGGGACAGCTAATGGCTACACCTTC
CASSESSGTANGYTF
>TRBV5-4|TRBD1|NA|TRBJ1-2
TGTGCCAGCAGCTGGCAAGGGGGCGCTTATGGCTACACCTTC
CASSWQGGAYGYTF
>TRBV15|NA|NA|TRBJ1-4
TGTGCCACCAGCAGAGATCCCCTCAGGGGAACTAATGAAAAACTGTTTTTT
CATSRDPLRGTNEKLFF
>TRBV10-3|TRBD2|once|TRBJ2-1
TGTGCCATCAAGGCCAGCGGGAGCAATGAGCAGTTCTTC
CAIKASGSNEQFF
>TRBV5-4|TRBD1|NA|TRBJ1-6
TGTGCCAGCTCTTCTGGAGGGGACAGGGGGTCACCCCTCCACTTT
CASSSGGDRGSPLHF
>TRBV18|NA|NA|TRBJ1-5
TGTGCCAGCTCACCACCGTCTCAGGCTAGCAATCAGCCCCAGCATTTT
CASSPPSQASNQPQHF
>TRBV2|TRBD1|NA|TRBJ2-3
TGTGCCAGCATACAGGGGGCGCGGGATACGCAGTATTTT
CASIQGARDTQYF
>TRBV6-6|TRBD2|NA|TRBJ2-5
TGTGCCAGCAGTTTAGCGGGCCAAGGGACCCAGTACTTC
CASSLAGQGTQYF
>TRBV6-6|NA|NA|TRBJ1-2
TGTGCCAGCAGGTTGGACCGACAGACCCCTGGCTATGGCTACACCTTC
CASRLDRQTPGYGYTF
>TRBV4-1|NA|few|TRBJ2-7
TGCGCCAGCAGCCAAGCCCCTAGAGCGCGCTACGAGCAGTACTTC
CASSQAPRARYEQYF
>TRBV9|TRBD1|once|TRBJ2-7
TGTGCCAGCAGCGGCCCGGACAGGGGGGTCTACGAGCAGTACTTC
CASSGPDRGVYEQYF
>TRBV6-1|TRBD2|NA|TRBJ2-7
TGTGCCAGCAGCTCACACGGGACTACATACTACGAGCAGTACTTC
CASSSHGTTYYEQYF
>TRBV5-1|NA|NA|TRBJ1-1
TGCGCCAGCAGCTTGGGAGCGGCAGGGGTCATGAACACTGAAGCTTTCTTT
CASSLGAAGVMNTEAFF
>TRBV10-3|NA|NA|TRBJ1-5
TGTGCCATCAGTGGGGGAGTTCGAAATCAGCCCCAGCATTTT
CAISGGVRNQPQHF
>TRBV7-9|TRBD1|NA|TRBJ1-5
TGTGCCAGCAGCCCGGCAGGGGGGACCAATCAGCCCCAGCATTTT
CASSPAGGTNQPQHF
>TRBV6-5|TRBD2|NA|TRBJ2-5
TGTGCCAGCAGTTATTCTAGCGGGAGTATAGAGACCCAGTACTTC
CASSYSSGSIETQYF
>TRBV11-1|NA|few|TRBJ1-2
TGTGCCAGCAGCTCGACAGTAAACGGCTACACCTTC
CASSSTVNGYTF
>TRBV5-1|NA|NA|TRBJ1-1
TGCGCCAGCAGCTTGGGATCCCGGGAAGCAGAAGCTTTCTTT
CASSLGSREAEAFF